This record covers a single TCR beta chain. Clones were sequenced by immunoSEQ multiplex PCR, and TCRdb holds only the in-frame ones, with some missing. The sample lists about 140,000 clones, nearly 85% occurring once. The sample is drawn from a study of blood T cell repertoires in COVID-19. Study as a whole: Sites across the United States, Italy and Spain contributed samples from acute and convalescent COVID-19. T cells, B-cell-depleted T cells, or PBMCs provided the cDNA or gDNA that served as material.

The sequence was obtained from a human donor in a cohort sampled during active COVID-19. Sequencing was carried out using peripheral blood.

CDR3 region: CASSGARGYEQFF. The DNA of the CDR3 is TGTGCCAGCAGCGGTGCTAGGGGCTATGAGCAGTTCTTC. The V and J genes are TRBV6-5 and TRBJ2-1, with D possibly TRBD1 on 5 matching bases. From germline, CDR1 is MNHEY and CDR2 SVGAGI. V was shortened by 6 bases and J by 8 bases, with 14 bases between the two germline ends. The CDR3 totals 13 residues.